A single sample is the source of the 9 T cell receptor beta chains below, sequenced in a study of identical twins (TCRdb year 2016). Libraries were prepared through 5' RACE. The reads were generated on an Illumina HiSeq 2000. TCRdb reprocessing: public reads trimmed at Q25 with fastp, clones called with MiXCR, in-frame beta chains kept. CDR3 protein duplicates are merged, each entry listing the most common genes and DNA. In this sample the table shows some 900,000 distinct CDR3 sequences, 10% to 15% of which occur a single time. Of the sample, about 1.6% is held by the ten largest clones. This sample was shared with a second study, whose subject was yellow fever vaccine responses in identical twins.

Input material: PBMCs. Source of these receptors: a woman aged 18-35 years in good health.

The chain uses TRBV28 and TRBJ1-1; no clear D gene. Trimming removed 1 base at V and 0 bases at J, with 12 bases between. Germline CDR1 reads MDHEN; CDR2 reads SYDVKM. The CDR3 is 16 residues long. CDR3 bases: TGTGCCAGCAGTTTATCGGCCCTTACGATGAACACTGAAGCTTTCTTT. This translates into CASSLSALTMNTEAFF. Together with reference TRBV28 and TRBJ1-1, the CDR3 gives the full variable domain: DVKVTQSSRYLVKRTGEKVFLECVQDMDHENMFWYRQDPGLGLRLIYFSYDVKMKEKGDIPEGYSVSREKKERFSLILESASTNQTSMYLCASSLSALTMNTEAFFGQGTRLTVV.

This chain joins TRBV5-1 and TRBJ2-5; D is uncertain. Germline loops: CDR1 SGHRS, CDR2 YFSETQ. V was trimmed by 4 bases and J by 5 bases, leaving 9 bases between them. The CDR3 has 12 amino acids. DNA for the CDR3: TGCGCCAGCAGCCTTCCCAAGGAGACCCAGTACTTC. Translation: CASSLPKETQYF.

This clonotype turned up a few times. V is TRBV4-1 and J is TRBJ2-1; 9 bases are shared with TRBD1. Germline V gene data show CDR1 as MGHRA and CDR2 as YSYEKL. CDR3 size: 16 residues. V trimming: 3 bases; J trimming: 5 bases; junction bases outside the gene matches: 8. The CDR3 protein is CASSHVLQGAHNEQFF. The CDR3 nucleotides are TGCGCCAGCAGCCATGTGCTACAGGGGGCTCACAATGAGCAGTTCTTC.

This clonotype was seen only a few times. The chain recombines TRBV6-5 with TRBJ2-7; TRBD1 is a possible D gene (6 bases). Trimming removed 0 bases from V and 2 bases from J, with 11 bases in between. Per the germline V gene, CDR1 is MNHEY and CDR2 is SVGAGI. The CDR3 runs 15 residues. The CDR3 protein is CASSYSSTGPYEQYF. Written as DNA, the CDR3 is TGTGCCAGCAGTTACTCGAGCACAGGGCCCTACGAGCAGTACTTC.

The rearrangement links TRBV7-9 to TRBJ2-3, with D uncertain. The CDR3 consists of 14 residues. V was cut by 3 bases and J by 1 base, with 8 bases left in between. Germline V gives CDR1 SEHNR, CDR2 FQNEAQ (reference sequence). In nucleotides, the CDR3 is TGTGCCAGCAGCTTCCTTGGCCGCACAGATACGCAGTATTTT. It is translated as CASSFLGRTDTQYF.

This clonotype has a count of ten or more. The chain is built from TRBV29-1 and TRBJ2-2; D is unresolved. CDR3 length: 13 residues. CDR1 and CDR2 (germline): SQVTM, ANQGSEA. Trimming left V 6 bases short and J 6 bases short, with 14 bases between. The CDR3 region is CSVLEGIAGELFF. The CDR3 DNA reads TGCAGCGTCCTGGAAGGTATCGCCGGGGAGCTGTTTTTT.

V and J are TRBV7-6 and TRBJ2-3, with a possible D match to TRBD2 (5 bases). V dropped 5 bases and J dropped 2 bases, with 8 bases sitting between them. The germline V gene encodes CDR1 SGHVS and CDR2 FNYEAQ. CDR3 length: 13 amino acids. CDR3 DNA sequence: TGTGCCAGCAGCGGGAGACTCACAGATACGCAGTATTTT. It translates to CASSGRLTDTQYF. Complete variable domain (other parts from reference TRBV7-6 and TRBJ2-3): GAGVSQSPRYKVTKRGQDVALRCDPISGHVSLYWYRQALGQGPEFLTYFNYEAQQDKSGLPNDRFSAERPEGSISTLTIQRTEQRDSAMYRCASSGRLTDTQYFGPGTRLTVL.

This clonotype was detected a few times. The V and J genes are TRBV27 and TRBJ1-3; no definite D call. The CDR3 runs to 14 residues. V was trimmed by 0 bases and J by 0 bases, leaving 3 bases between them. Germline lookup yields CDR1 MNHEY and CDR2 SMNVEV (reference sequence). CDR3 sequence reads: CASSLSASGNTIYF. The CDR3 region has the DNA TGTGCCAGCAGTTTATCCGCCTCTGGAAACACCATATATTTT.

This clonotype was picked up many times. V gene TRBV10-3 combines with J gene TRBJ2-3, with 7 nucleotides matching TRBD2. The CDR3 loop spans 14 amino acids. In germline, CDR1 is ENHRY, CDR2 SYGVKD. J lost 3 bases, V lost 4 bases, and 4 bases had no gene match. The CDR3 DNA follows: TGTGCCATCAGTGGAGAGGGAGGGACAGATACGCAGTATTTT. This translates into CAISGEGGTDTQYF.